This paragraph reports one T cell receptor beta chain. Recruited during active infection, patients (from Seattle) were subsequently followed longitudinally. The CDR3 runs to 16 residues. V trimming: 3 bases; J trimming: 7 bases; junction bases outside the gene matches: 11. Germline-derived CDR1 and CDR2 are SGDLS and YYNGEE. These data originate in a study of blood T cell repertoires in COVID-19. Turning to the study itself: Sites in the United States, Italy and Spain provided acute and convalescent COVID-19 samples. In each case, the material was cDNA or gDNA derived from T cells, B-cell-depleted T cells, or PBMCs.

The data were produced by immunoSEQ multiplex PCR, yet TCRdb's version contains in-frame clones alone and is incomplete. Of fewer than 300,000 clones listed, just over 85% are singletons. The J gene is TRBJ2-1, the V gene TRBV9, with 9 bases matching TRBD2. This receptor was obtained from a man aged 50 to 59 with COVID-19, enrolled during active disease. Material for sequencing was peripheral blood. The CDR3 reads CASSARGRGGLNEQFF. In nucleotides, the CDR3 is TGTGCCAGCAGCGCCCGCGGGCGGGGGGGTTTGAATGAGCAGTTCTTC.